The rows below give T cell receptor beta chains drawn from one sample of a study of early T cells in non-severe SARS-CoV-2 infection. One entry per CDR3 protein, called by TCRdb with MiXCR from the 5' RACE reads. The sample consists of about 37,000 distinct CDR3 sequences, under 6.5% of them appearing once. Sequencing was carried out using whole blood. All receptors derive from an adult who was a healthcare worker with PCR-confirmed SARS-CoV-2 infection or an uninfected control (not recorded which). The CDR3 runs from the conserved cysteine through the conserved F or W. Each record gives: D gene, clone size, J gene, V gene, CDR3 DNA, CDR3 protein. The D gene is left open where the match is weak. Clone size is shown for a subset of rows, as once, few, many or a class of expanded clone.

D gene: TRBD2; clone size: many; J gene: TRBJ2-1; V gene: TRBV5-1; CDR3 DNA: TGCGCCAGCGGGGGGGACTTCCTCAATGAGCAGTTCTTC; CDR3 protein: CASGGDFLNEQFF
D gene: NA; clone size: many; J gene: TRBJ1-5; V gene: TRBV24-1; CDR3 DNA: TGTGCCACCCAGGACAGAACTAGCAATCAGCCCCAGCATTTT; CDR3 protein: CATQDRTSNQPQHF
D gene: TRBD2; clone size: few; J gene: TRBJ2-1; V gene: TRBV7-3; CDR3 DNA: TGTGCCAGCAGCTTACTCAGCGGGATGGAGCAGTTCTTC; CDR3 protein: CASSLLSGMEQFF
D gene: NA; clone size: many; J gene: TRBJ2-1; V gene: TRBV2; CDR3 DNA: TGTGCCAGCAGTTCGGGCCTGGGGATGTACAATGAGCAGTTCTTC; CDR3 protein: CASSSGLGMYNEQFF
D gene: TRBD2; clone size: many; J gene: TRBJ2-2; V gene: TRBV6-5; CDR3 DNA: TGTGCCAGCAGTTACAACACGGGGGGGCGAGGCACCGGGGAGCTGTTTTTT; CDR3 protein: CASSYNTGGRGTGELFF
D gene: TRBD2; clone size: many; J gene: TRBJ2-1; V gene: TRBV7-7; CDR3 DNA: TGTGCTAGCAGCTCCCTTGCGGGGGGGCCCAACAATGAGCAGTTCTTC; CDR3 protein: CASSSLAGGPNNEQFF
D gene: TRBD1; clone size: many; J gene: TRBJ2-7; V gene: TRBV11-2; CDR3 DNA: TGTGCCAGCAGCTTAGGCTTGGGACAGTACGAGCAGTACTTC; CDR3 protein: CASSLGLGQYEQYF
D gene: NA; clone size: many; J gene: TRBJ1-5; V gene: TRBV19; CDR3 DNA: TGTGCCAGTAGTAAAGCGAGGGAACAGCCCCAGCATTTT; CDR3 protein: CASSKAREQPQHF
D gene: TRBD2; clone size: many; J gene: TRBJ2-3; V gene: TRBV7-2; CDR3 DNA: TGTGCCAGCAGCCTTAGCGGGTCCACAGATACGCAGTATTTT; CDR3 protein: CASSLSGSTDTQYF
D gene: NA; clone size: many; J gene: TRBJ2-5; V gene: TRBV20-1; CDR3 DNA: TGCAGTGCTAGCCGGACGGCGGAGACCCAGTACTTC; CDR3 protein: CSASRTAETQYF
D gene: NA; clone size: once; J gene: TRBJ1-4; V gene: TRBV20-1; CDR3 DNA: TGCAGTGCTAGGGACAACCAGCGGGAAAAACTGTTTTTT; CDR3 protein: CSARDNQREKLFF
D gene: TRBD2; clone size: many; J gene: TRBJ2-1; V gene: TRBV2; CDR3 DNA: TGTGCCAGCAGTTATGCGGGAGGGTTTGGAAATGAGCAGTTCTTC; CDR3 protein: CASSYAGGFGNEQFF
D gene: NA; clone size: many; J gene: TRBJ2-7; V gene: TRBV28; CDR3 DNA: TGTGCCAGCAGCCCTCCCAAGACAGGCACAAACGAGCAGTACTTC; CDR3 protein: CASSPPKTGTNEQYF
D gene: NA; clone size: many; J gene: TRBJ2-2; V gene: TRBV20-1; CDR3 DNA: TGCAGTGCTAGAGATTCACAGGGAAACACCGGGGAGCTGTTTTTT; CDR3 protein: CSARDSQGNTGELFF
D gene: NA; clone size: NA; J gene: TRBJ2-6; V gene: TRBV7-2; CDR3 DNA: TGTGCCAGCAAATTTTCTGGGGCCAACGTCCTGACTTTC; CDR3 protein: CASKFSGANVLTF
D gene: NA; clone size: NA; J gene: TRBJ2-3; V gene: TRBV29-1; CDR3 DNA: TGCAGCGCACCACTCACAGATACGCAGTATTTT; CDR3 protein: CSAPLTDTQYF
D gene: NA; clone size: NA; J gene: TRBJ1-2; V gene: TRBV3-1; CDR3 DNA: TGTGCCAGCAGCCAAGTTGACAACGGGGCCTATGGCTACACCTTC; CDR3 protein: CASSQVDNGAYGYTF
D gene: NA; clone size: many; J gene: TRBJ2-7; V gene: TRBV7-9; CDR3 DNA: TGTGCCAGCAGCTCTCGGCGGGGCTCGGGGAGCTACGAGCAGTACTTC; CDR3 protein: CASSSRRGSGSYEQYF